The rows below give T cell receptor beta chains drawn from one sample of a study of Ad26.COV2.S vaccination and SARS-CoV-2 variants. The repertoire was sequenced with immunoSEQ multiplex PCR; TCRdb's copy has only in-frame clones and lacks some. The sample yields about 380,000 clones, about four fifths seen once. The sequencing here drew on peripheral blood, taken in a trial of Ad26.COV2.S vaccine versus placebo. These TCRs come from a person aged 18-65 years who received the Ad26.COV2.S COVID-19 vaccine or a placebo. Each CDR3 is given with its conserved first and last residue. A D gene is named only where the DNA matches it firmly. The size field is filled for only some rows; it gives once, few, many or a size class.

clone_size: -; d_call: TRBD2; j_call: TRBJ2-1; v_call: TRBV7-9; cdr3_nt: TGTGCCAGCAGCCTAGGACTAGCGGGAGGAGAGCAGTTCTTC; cdr3_aa: CASSLGLAGGEQFF
clone_size: -; d_call: -; j_call: TRBJ2-5; v_call: TRBV30; cdr3_nt: TGTGCCTGGAGTGCCACGGTCATAGGGGGGGTCGAAGAGACCCAGTACTTC; cdr3_aa: CAWSATVIGGVEETQYF
clone_size: -; d_call: -; j_call: TRBJ2-3; v_call: TRBV9; cdr3_nt: TGTGCCAGCAGCGTACGGGCGGGGCAGACAGATACGCAGTATTTT; cdr3_aa: CASSVRAGQTDTQYF
clone_size: -; d_call: TRBD2; j_call: TRBJ2-1; v_call: TRBV3-1/TRBV3-2; cdr3_nt: TGTGCCAGCAGCCCCATATTGGGACTAGCCCCCTACAATGAGCAGTTCTTC; cdr3_aa: CASSPILGLAPYNEQFF
clone_size: once; d_call: -; j_call: TRBJ1-2; v_call: TRBV7-3; cdr3_nt: TGTGCCAGCAGCCCCGGACAGTCTTACTATGGCTACACCTTC; cdr3_aa: CASSPGQSYYGYTF
clone_size: -; d_call: -; j_call: TRBJ2-3; v_call: TRBV18; cdr3_nt: TGTGCCAGCTCACCACCGTCGGCGGATACGCAGTATTTT; cdr3_aa: CASSPPSADTQYF
clone_size: -; d_call: -; j_call: TRBJ2-3; v_call: TRBV3-1/TRBV3-2; cdr3_nt: TGTGCCAGCAGCCAAGATAGAATTGGGGGCACAGATACGCAGTATTTT; cdr3_aa: CASSQDRIGGTDTQYF
clone_size: -; d_call: -; j_call: TRBJ2-5; v_call: TRBV19; cdr3_nt: TGTGCCATTACCCTTCCGCCCGGCCGGTGGACCCAGTACTTC; cdr3_aa: CAITLPPGRWTQYF
clone_size: -; d_call: -; j_call: TRBJ1-4; v_call: TRBV5-1; cdr3_nt: TGCGCCAGCAGCTTGGTTTCAGGGGACTATAATGAAAAACTGTTTTTT; cdr3_aa: CASSLVSGDYNEKLFF
clone_size: medium-sized; d_call: -; j_call: TRBJ2-7; v_call: TRBV30; cdr3_nt: TGTGCCTGGAGTGTGGGGGGCCCCTACGAGCAGTACTTC; cdr3_aa: CAWSVGGPYEQYF
clone_size: -; d_call: -; j_call: TRBJ2-7; v_call: TRBV29-1; cdr3_nt: TGCAGCGTTGCCCTTCAGGCTTACGAGCAGTACTTC; cdr3_aa: CSVALQAYEQYF
clone_size: -; d_call: -; j_call: TRBJ2-3; v_call: TRBV14; cdr3_nt: TGTGCCAGCAGCCCCAAAGGGGATACGCAGTATTTT; cdr3_aa: CASSPKGDTQYF
clone_size: -; d_call: -; j_call: TRBJ1-3; v_call: TRBV5-1; cdr3_nt: TGCGCCAGCAGGATACTCGACACCATATATTTT; cdr3_aa: CASRILDTIYF
clone_size: -; d_call: -; j_call: TRBJ2-4; v_call: TRBV29-1; cdr3_nt: TGCAGCGCAGGGGTGTCCGGAAACATTCAGTACTTC; cdr3_aa: CSAGVSGNIQYF
clone_size: -; d_call: -; j_call: TRBJ2-5; v_call: TRBV27; cdr3_nt: TGTGCCAGCAGTTTAAGGGGGGCCGGAGAGACCCAGTACTTC; cdr3_aa: CASSLRGAGETQYF
clone_size: -; d_call: -; j_call: TRBJ2-7; v_call: TRBV3-1/TRBV3-2; cdr3_nt: TGTGCCAGCAGCCAGGGATACCAGAGCTCCTACGAGCAGTACTTC; cdr3_aa: CASSQGYQSSYEQYF
clone_size: -; d_call: -; j_call: TRBJ2-4; v_call: TRBV10-3; cdr3_nt: TGTGCCATCAGTGAGCAGGCGGACTTAGCCAAAAACATTCAGTACTTC; cdr3_aa: CAISEQADLAKNIQYF
clone_size: -; d_call: TRBD1; j_call: TRBJ2-3; v_call: TRBV18; cdr3_nt: TGTGCCAGCTCCCGGGACAGTCTTGAAGATACGCAGTATTTT; cdr3_aa: CASSRDSLEDTQYF
clone_size: -; d_call: TRBD1; j_call: TRBJ2-5; v_call: TRBV3-1/TRBV3-2; cdr3_nt: TGTGCCAGCAGCCCGATCAGGGGGCTAAAGACCCAGTACTTC; cdr3_aa: CASSPIRGLKTQYF
clone_size: -; d_call: -; j_call: TRBJ1-1; v_call: TRBV7-2; cdr3_nt: TGTGCCAGCAGCTTAGAAGGCCATGGCCGTGAAGCTTTCTTT; cdr3_aa: CASSLEGHGREAFF
clone_size: -; d_call: -; j_call: TRBJ1-1; v_call: TRBV5-6; cdr3_nt: TGTGCCAGCAGCCCGATCATAGAGAGGGGCCTAGGGACTGAAGCTTTCTTT; cdr3_aa: CASSPIIERGLGTEAFF
clone_size: -; d_call: -; j_call: TRBJ1-4; v_call: TRBV29-1; cdr3_nt: TGCAGCGTTGCGGCCAGGGTACAGACTAATGAAAAACTGTTTTTT; cdr3_aa: CSVAARVQTNEKLFF
clone_size: -; d_call: -; j_call: TRBJ2-5; v_call: TRBV29-1; cdr3_nt: TGCAGCGTTCATGCGGGGCGGAGCGAGACCCAGTACTTC; cdr3_aa: CSVHAGRSETQYF
clone_size: once; d_call: TRBD2; j_call: TRBJ2-2; v_call: TRBV7-9; cdr3_nt: TGTGCCAGCAGCTTCCTCAGCGGGGGATTAATGGCCGGGGAGCTGTTTTTT; cdr3_aa: CASSFLSGGLMAGELFF
clone_size: -; d_call: -; j_call: TRBJ1-4; v_call: TRBV6-5; cdr3_nt: TGTGCCAGCAGTTACGCTTTGAATAATGAAAAACTGTTTTTT; cdr3_aa: CASSYALNNEKLFF
clone_size: -; d_call: TRBD1; j_call: TRBJ1-6; v_call: TRBV7-3; cdr3_nt: TGTGCCAGCAGCTCGACAGGGTTCTCACCCCTCCACTTT; cdr3_aa: CASSSTGFSPLHF
clone_size: once; d_call: -; j_call: TRBJ1-1; v_call: TRBV18; cdr3_nt: TGTGCCAGCTCACCGGTCTTTGAGGGGACTGAAGCTTTCTTT; cdr3_aa: CASSPVFEGTEAFF
clone_size: -; d_call: -; j_call: TRBJ1-1; v_call: TRBV30; cdr3_nt: TGTGCCTGGAGTGCCAGGACGTCAGGTGAAGCTTTCTTT; cdr3_aa: CAWSARTSGEAFF
clone_size: once; d_call: TRBD1; j_call: TRBJ1-2; v_call: TRBV24-1; cdr3_nt: TGTGCCACCAGTGATTCAAACAGGGGCGGCTACACCTTC; cdr3_aa: CATSDSNRGGYTF
clone_size: -; d_call: -; j_call: TRBJ1-3; v_call: TRBV5-6; cdr3_nt: TGTGCCAGCAGCTACGGACGGTACTCTGGAAACACCATATATTTT; cdr3_aa: CASSYGRYSGNTIYF
clone_size: few; d_call: -; j_call: TRBJ1-6; v_call: TRBV5-4; cdr3_nt: TGTGCCAGCAGCTTTCCGGCCTCACCCCTCCACTTT; cdr3_aa: CASSFPASPLHF
clone_size: once; d_call: -; j_call: TRBJ2-7; v_call: TRBV15; cdr3_nt: TGTGCCACCAGCTCCCGGGCTCGGCGCGAGCAGTACTTC; cdr3_aa: CATSSRARREQYF
clone_size: -; d_call: TRBD2; j_call: TRBJ2-2; v_call: TRBV6-2/TRBV6-3; cdr3_nt: TGTGCCAGCAGTTACTCCCCGGGAGGCACCGGGGAGCTGTTTTTT; cdr3_aa: CASSYSPGGTGELFF
clone_size: -; d_call: -; j_call: TRBJ1-5; v_call: TRBV6-1; cdr3_nt: TGTGCCAGCAGTGAAGCGCCTCCGGTATATAGCAATCAGCCCCAGCATTTT; cdr3_aa: CASSEAPPVYSNQPQHF
clone_size: once; d_call: TRBD1; j_call: TRBJ1-2; v_call: TRBV18; cdr3_nt: TGTGCCAGCTCACCAGGGACAGATTATGGCTACACCTTC; cdr3_aa: CASSPGTDYGYTF
clone_size: few; d_call: TRBD2; j_call: TRBJ2-3; v_call: TRBV6-4; cdr3_nt: TGTGCCAGCAGGCTCGAAGCGGGAGTCACAGATACGCAGTATTTT; cdr3_aa: CASRLEAGVTDTQYF
clone_size: -; d_call: TRBD1; j_call: TRBJ1-1; v_call: TRBV13; cdr3_nt: TGTGCCAGCACGGACAGGGGGCCTCTAGAGCGGACTGAAGCTTTCTTT; cdr3_aa: CASTDRGPLERTEAFF
clone_size: -; d_call: -; j_call: TRBJ1-5; v_call: TRBV15; cdr3_nt: TGTGCCACCAGCACAACGGAAGGGCATAGCAATCAGCCCCAGCATTTT; cdr3_aa: CATSTTEGHSNQPQHF
clone_size: -; d_call: -; j_call: TRBJ1-2; v_call: TRBV29-1; cdr3_nt: TGCAGCGTTGACCAGACAGGAGACTATGGCTACACCTTC; cdr3_aa: CSVDQTGDYGYTF
clone_size: -; d_call: -; j_call: TRBJ1-1; v_call: TRBV14; cdr3_nt: TGTGCCAGCAGCCGGACGGCTAACACTGAAGCTTTCTTT; cdr3_aa: CASSRTANTEAFF
clone_size: few; d_call: -; j_call: TRBJ2-2; v_call: TRBV11-2; cdr3_nt: TGTGCCAGCAGCTTCCTGGGTAACACCGGGGAGCTGTTTTTT; cdr3_aa: CASSFLGNTGELFF
clone_size: once; d_call: TRBD2; j_call: TRBJ2-2; v_call: TRBV28; cdr3_nt: TGTGCCAGCAGTTTAGTCCGGCGGACTAGCGGTAACACCGGGGAGCTGTTTTTT; cdr3_aa: CASSLVRRTSGNTGELFF
clone_size: -; d_call: -; j_call: TRBJ2-1; v_call: TRBV5-1; cdr3_nt: TGCGCCAGCAGCTTGGTCCCAGGGAACTACAATGAGCAGTTCTTC; cdr3_aa: CASSLVPGNYNEQFF
clone_size: -; d_call: -; j_call: TRBJ1-1; v_call: TRBV4-3; cdr3_nt: TGCGCCAGCAGCAGGAAGGGGCAGGTCACTGAAGCTTTCTTT; cdr3_aa: CASSRKGQVTEAFF
clone_size: -; d_call: TRBD1; j_call: TRBJ1-4; v_call: TRBV29-1; cdr3_nt: TGCAGCGTTAGGACAGGTTTTAATGAAAAACTGTTTTTT; cdr3_aa: CSVRTGFNEKLFF
clone_size: -; d_call: -; j_call: TRBJ1-5; v_call: TRBV6-5; cdr3_nt: TGTGCCAGCAGGAGGAGGTCTAGCAATCAGCCCCAGCATTTT; cdr3_aa: CASRRRSSNQPQHF
clone_size: -; d_call: TRBD1; j_call: TRBJ1-2; v_call: TRBV4-1; cdr3_nt: TGCGCCAGCAGCCAGTCCGGGACAGGGGGTGGTGGCTACACCTTC; cdr3_aa: CASSQSGTGGGGYTF
clone_size: -; d_call: -; j_call: TRBJ1-6; v_call: TRBV19; cdr3_nt: TGTGCCAGTAGTCAAAGGGCCCGGGGCCCCCTCCACTTT; cdr3_aa: CASSQRARGPLHF
clone_size: -; d_call: TRBD1; j_call: TRBJ2-7; v_call: TRBV10-3; cdr3_nt: TGTGCCATCAGTGAGAGGCAGGGGGCGTACGAGCAGTACTTC; cdr3_aa: CAISERQGAYEQYF
clone_size: many; d_call: -; j_call: TRBJ2-6; v_call: TRBV4-2; cdr3_nt: TGTGCCAGCAGCACGGCTTCCACGTCTGGGGCCAACGTCCTGACTTTC; cdr3_aa: CASSTASTSGANVLTF